The 21 T cell receptor beta chains listed next were all sequenced from one sample in a study of cytomegalovirus exposure and HLA in healthy donors. The assay was immunoSEQ multiplex PCR, and TCRdb's table has in-frame clones only and misses some. The profile shows over 150,000 clones, more than 65% of them singletons. Sample: PBMCs. These receptors all come from a woman in her thirties in good health and CMV-seropositive.

The CDR3, as DNA: TGTGCCAGTAGTACTATACCCACCGGGGAGCTGTTTTTT. Translation gives CASSTIPTGELFF. The rearrangement uses TRBV19 and TRBJ2-2; D unresolved. Trimming cost V 4 bases and J 4 bases, with 7 bases left between them. Germline lookup yields CDR1 LNHDA and CDR2 SQIVND (reference sequence). This CDR3 has 13 amino acids.

This clone turned up a few times. This sample includes further DNA sequences coding for the same CDR3. The V gene is TRBV11-2, the J gene TRBJ1-1; a weak D match, TRBD1 (6 bases). CDR3 size: 13 residues. Trimming stripped 3 bases from V and 2 bases from J, with 7 bases between. The germline V gene has CDR1 SGHAT and CDR2 FQNNGV. The CDR3, as DNA: TGTGCCAGCAGCTTGACAGGAAACACTGAAGCTTTCTTT. Protein product: CASSLTGNTEAFF.

The chain is built from TRBV19 and TRBJ1-3; D call uncertain. CDR1 LNHDA and CDR2 SQIVND come from the germline V gene (reference sequence). CDR3 length: 12 residues. Between the trimmed V and J ends, which lost 6 bases and 3 bases, there was a span of 6 bases. The CDR3 region has the DNA TGTGCCAGTAGCGTCAGTGGAAACACCATATATTTT. It translates to CASSVSGNTIYF. Variable domain in full (rest from reference TRBV19 and TRBJ1-3): DGGITQSPKYLFRKEGQNVTLSCEQNLNHDAMYWYRQDPGQGLRLIYYSQIVNDFQKGDIAEGYSVSREKKESFPLTVTSAQKNPTAFYLCASSVSGNTIYFGEGSWLTVV.

The V and J genes are TRBV6-5 and TRBJ2-1; TRBD2 matches 12 bases. CDR3 length: 15 amino acids. Germline lookup yields CDR1 MNHEY and CDR2 SVGAGI. V was pared by 4 bases and J by 6 bases, with 4 bases of the junction left unmatched. The CDR3 here is CASSLTSGGPNEQFF. The CDR3 nucleotides are TGTGCCAGCAGTTTGACTAGCGGGGGCCCCAATGAGCAGTTCTTC.

The J gene is TRBJ2-7, the V gene TRBV9; TRBD1 aligns across 8 bases. Germline loops: CDR1 SGDLS, CDR2 YYNGEE. V shed 3 bases, J shed 1 base, and the junction held 6 bases outside the gene matches. The CDR3 length is 15 residues. The CDR3 here is CASSAGQGGSYEQYF. As DNA, the CDR3 is TGTGCCAGCAGCGCCGGACAGGGCGGGTCCTACGAGCAGTACTTC.

This sequence joins TRBV5-1 and TRBJ1-1; 9 bases agree with TRBD1. The V and J ends lost 4 bases and 7 bases, in that order; junction bases with no gene match: 8. The germline CDR1 and CDR2 sequences are SGHRS and YFSETQ. CDR3 length: 14 residues. The CDR3: CASSTGTGIIEAFF. DNA of the CDR3: TGCGCCAGCAGCACCGGGACAGGGATAATTGAAGCTTTCTTT.

This chain connects TRBV27 to TRBJ2-1, with TRBD1 matching 8 bases. The CDR3 contains 14 residues. The V gene end was trimmed by 4 bases and the J gene end by 4 bases; junction bases not matched to a gene: 3. The germline CDR1 and CDR2 sequences are MNHEY and SMNVEV (reference sequence). This CDR3 reads CASSSWDRYNEQFF. CDR3 sequence (DNA): TGTGCCAGCAGTTCTTGGGACAGGTACAATGAGCAGTTCTTC.

With respect to this clone: The sample has other DNA sequences that encode this CDR3 too. This rearrangement joins TRBV27 to TRBJ2-7; possible D gene TRBD1, 6 bases. CDR3 length: 14 amino acids. Trimming removed 5 bases from V and 2 bases from J, with 13 bases in between. Germline V CDR1 and CDR2: MNHEY, SMNVEV (reference sequence). This CDR3 reads CASSLPGQPYEQYF. The CDR3 nucleotides read TGTGCCAGCAGTCTTCCGGGACAACCCTACGAGCAGTACTTC.

The chain couples TRBV29-1 to TRBJ1-2, with unresolved D. Trimming took 4 bases from V and 6 from J, leaving 6 bases between them. The CDR3 loop spans 10 amino acids. Germline V gene sequence: CDR1 SQVTM, CDR2 ANQGSEA. The CDR3 here is CSVGRDGYTF. As DNA, the CDR3 is TGCAGCGTTGGGAGGGATGGCTACACCTTC.

This clone rates as medium-sized. The chain uses TRBV11-3 and TRBJ2-6; D might be TRBD2 (5 bases). This CDR3 has 17 residues. Trimming cost V 5 bases and J 2 bases, with 16 bases left between them. The germline CDR1 and CDR2 sequences are SGHNT and YENEEA. The CDR3 sequence: CASSRWMGATGANVLTF. The CDR3 nucleotides read TGTGCCAGCAGCCGGTGGATGGGAGCGACTGGGGCCAACGTCCTGACTTTC.

The CDR3 DNA follows: TGTGCCAGCAGTACATTACTAGCGGGCTCCTACAATGAGCAGTTCTTC. This codes for CASSTLLAGSYNEQFF. The chain has TRBV28 and TRBJ2-1; 9 nucleotides align to TRBD2. Losses at the gene ends were 5 bases for V and 0 bases for J; bases not matched to a gene: 5. Germline-derived CDR1 and CDR2 are MDHEN and SYDVKM. The CDR3 has 16 amino acids.

The rearrangement joins TRBV15 to TRBJ2-5; D is possibly TRBD1 (6 bases). This CDR3 contains 15 residues. V lost 1 base and J 5 bases, leaving 14 bases between the germline ends. The germline V gene has CDR1 LNHNV and CDR2 YYDKDF (reference sequence). CDR3 loop: CATSRGNTGMETQYF. CDR3 nucleotide sequence: TGTGCCACCAGCAGAGGCAATACAGGGATGGAGACCCAGTACTTC.

This clone was counted only a few times. This rearrangement joins TRBV29-1 to TRBJ2-1; 9 bases are a match to TRBD2. The germline V gene encodes CDR1 SQVTM and CDR2 ANQGSEA. V gave up 7 bases and J gave up 4 bases; unmatched junction bases: 8. The CDR3 extends over 14 amino acids. This CDR3 reads CSGGLAYLYNEQFF. The DNA for the CDR3 is TGCAGCGGTGGACTAGCGTACTTATACAATGAGCAGTTCTTC.

The rearrangement joins TRBV6-6 to TRBJ2-1, with 7 bases lining up with TRBD2. The CDR3 contains 13 residues. CDR1 is MNHNY and CDR2 is SVGAGI in the germline V gene (reference sequence). Unmatched junction bases numbered 9, after V lost 6 bases and J lost 10 bases. The CDR3 loop reads CASSPQRDREQFF. CDR3 DNA: TGTGCCAGCAGCCCCCAGCGGGATCGAGAGCAGTTCTTC.

The sample holds a few counts of this clone. This rearrangement joins TRBV25-1 to TRBJ1-1; tentatively, D is TRBD1 (6 bases). There are 14 residues in the CDR3. Germline CDR1 reads MGHDK; CDR2 reads SYGVNS. V lost 5 bases and J 5 bases, leaving 15 bases between the germline ends. In DNA, the CDR3 is TGTGCCAGCAGTCTACAGGGCCCAGGGACTGAAGCTTTCTTT. Translated: CASSLQGPGTEAFF.

The chain's CDR3 is CASSLGRGSSYEQYF. Here the CDR3 DNA reads TGTGCCAGCAGCTTAGGGAGAGGGAGTTCCTACGAGCAGTACTTC. The chain combines TRBV11-3 with TRBJ2-7, with D tentatively TRBD2 (5 bases). The V end was cut by 1 base, the J end by 1 base, with 11 bases between. Germline CDR1 and CDR2: SGHNT and YENEEA. The CDR3 has 15 residues.

The chain joins TRBV6-1 to TRBJ1-2; 8 nucleotides match TRBD1. Trimming took 0 bases from V and 8 from J; bases not matched to a gene: 8. Germline V gene data show CDR1 as MNHNS and CDR2 as SASEGT. The CDR3 loop spans 15 amino acids. This CDR3 is CASSEAWSGGGGYTF. The DNA for the CDR3 is TGTGCCAGCAGTGAAGCGTGGTCAGGGGGCGGCGGCTACACCTTC.

The chain combines TRBV18 with TRBJ2-7; 10 nucleotides agree with TRBD1. V was clipped by 4 bases and J by 2 bases; unmatched bases: 8. The CDR3 loop spans 16 amino acids. CDR1 is KGHSH and CDR2 is LQKENI in the germline V gene. CDR3 nucleotide sequence: TGTGCCAGCTCACAGACCGGGACAGGGGTCGCCTACGAGCAGTACTTC. It encodes CASSQTGTGVAYEQYF.

A few counts support this clone. The chain carries TRBV19 and TRBJ1-5; 8 bases line up with TRBD1. CDR3 length equals 15 residues. After removal of 5 bases from V and 1 base from J, the junction contained 4 bases not matched to a gene. CDR1 is LNHDA, CDR2 SQIVND, per germline (reference sequence). In DNA form, the CDR3 reads TGTGCCAGTAGTCCCTGGACAGGGAGCAATCAGCCCCAGCATTTT. Protein product: CASSPWTGSNQPQHF.

CDR3 nucleotides: TGTGCCAGCAGGGGAGACAGGAGAGAGTACTTC. Protein sequence: CASRGDRREYF. The V call is TRBV28, the J call TRBJ2-7; D is perhaps TRBD1 (6 bases). The V end was cut by 6 bases, the J end by 11 bases, with 14 bases between. The CDR3 covers 11 residues. Per the germline V gene, CDR1 is MDHEN and CDR2 is SYDVKM.

This clone is labeled as medium-sized. V usage is TRBV10-2 and J usage is TRBJ1-5; D uncertain. The CDR3 spans 12 residues. The V gene's germline CDR1 is WSHSY and CDR2 SAAADI. Trimming took 8 bases from V and 4 from J, leaving 9 bases between them. CDR3 loop: CASGAGNQPQHF. The CDR3, as DNA: TGCGCCAGCGGCGCGGGGAATCAGCCCCAGCATTTT.